Included here is one T cell receptor beta chain sequence, with context. As yet, its antigen is unknown. PCR primers comprised 60 Vbeta and 13 Jbeta primers. Libraries were prepared by immunoSEQ multiplex PCR; TCRdb keeps only in-frame clonotypes and omits some of them. The sample holds some 200,000 clones, less than 80% seen once. The sample originates from a study of cytomegalovirus exposure and HLA in healthy donors. Overall study findings and caveats: Later analysis associated a missense DCLRE1C variant with TCR beta V- and J-gene trimming.

The specimen was PBMCs. This sequence was found in a man aged 35 to 55 in good health and CMV-seronegative.

The CDR3 DNA sequence: TGCGCCAGCAGCTTTACAGGGGTCGGCGGGGAGCTGTTTTTT. It encodes CASSFTGVGGELFF. The chain uses TRBV5-1 and TRBJ2-2; 7 bases fit TRBD1. Germline CDR1 SGHRS, CDR2 YFSETQ. With V trimmed by 2 bases and J by 7 bases, 5 bases remained unmatched. There are 14 residues in the CDR3.